A selection of T cell receptor beta chains follows, all from one sample in a study of cytomegalovirus exposure and HLA in healthy donors. Method: immunoSEQ multiplex PCR; TCRdb's copy keeps in-frame clones and lacks some. In the table there are tens of thousands of clones, less than 80% of which are singletons. Material for sequencing was PBMCs. These receptors were taken from a woman between 35 and 50 years old in good health and CMV-seropositive. The CDR3 runs from the conserved cysteine through the conserved F or W. The order of the fields is clone size, D gene, V gene, J gene, CDR3 DNA, CDR3 protein. A D gene is named only where the DNA matches it firmly. Size values are once, few and many counts, or a class for expanded clones, and some rows have none.

clone size: NA
D gene: NA
V gene: TRBV4-2
J gene: TRBJ1-1
CDR3 DNA: TGTGCCAGCAGCCCAGGGGCGAACACTGAAGCTTTCTTT
CDR3 protein: CASSPGANTEAFF

clone size: NA
D gene: NA
V gene: TRBV19
J gene: TRBJ2-5
CDR3 DNA: TGTGCCAGTAGTATTTCCGTCCAAGAGACCCAGTACTTC
CDR3 protein: CASSISVQETQYF

clone size: few
D gene: TRBD2
V gene: TRBV15
J gene: TRBJ2-1
CDR3 DNA: TGTGCCACCAGCAGAGAACCCTTATCCGGGGGAGGGAAGTTCTTC
CDR3 protein: CATSREPLSGGGKFF

clone size: NA
D gene: TRBD2
V gene: TRBV10-3
J gene: TRBJ2-5
CDR3 DNA: TGTGCCACCAGGACTAGCGGGCTACAAGAGACCCAGTACTTC
CDR3 protein: CATRTSGLQETQYF

clone size: NA
D gene: NA
V gene: TRBV2
J gene: TRBJ2-7
CDR3 DNA: TGTGCCAGTACAGGGTCCTACGAGCAGTACTTC
CDR3 protein: CASTGSYEQYF

clone size: NA
D gene: TRBD1
V gene: TRBV7-8
J gene: TRBJ1-5
CDR3 DNA: TGTGCCAGCAGCTTAGCGTCGGCAGGGGGCTATCAGCCCCAGCATTTT
CDR3 protein: CASSLASAGGYQPQHF

clone size: once
D gene: NA
V gene: TRBV5-8
J gene: TRBJ1-2
CDR3 DNA: TGTGCCAGCAGCCCGGTGAGGGCCGAGTGGGGCTACACCTTC
CDR3 protein: CASSPVRAEWGYTF

clone size: NA
D gene: NA
V gene: TRBV5-4
J gene: TRBJ2-5
CDR3 DNA: NA
CDR3 protein: CASSSSGQGAKTQYF

clone size: few
D gene: NA
V gene: TRBV6-5
J gene: TRBJ2-5
CDR3 DNA: TGTGCCAGCAGTAGACAGAAATATTCCCAAGAGACCCAGTACTTC
CDR3 protein: CASSRQKYSQETQYF

clone size: few
D gene: TRBD1
V gene: TRBV28
J gene: TRBJ2-2
CDR3 DNA: TGTGCCAGCAGCTGGGGACAGGGACTGAACACCGGGGAGCTGTTTTTT
CDR3 protein: CASSWGQGLNTGELFF

clone size: NA
D gene: NA
V gene: TRBV7-9
J gene: TRBJ2-7
CDR3 DNA: TGTGCCAGCAGCCCCCCGCTACAGTCCCGTCTAACCTACGAGCAGTACTTC
CDR3 protein: CASSPPLQSRLTYEQYF

clone size: NA
D gene: NA
V gene: TRBV4-2
J gene: TRBJ2-1
CDR3 DNA: TGTGCCAGCAGCCCTAAGGGGGGCGGGAGCTCCTACAATGAGCAGTTCTTC
CDR3 protein: CASSPKGGGSSYNEQFF

clone size: NA
D gene: NA
V gene: TRBV6-1
J gene: TRBJ2-7
CDR3 DNA: TGTGCCAGCAGTGGGCCTCAGGGGCGGACTGCTCCCAAGCAGTACTTC
CDR3 protein: CASSGPQGRTAPKQYF

clone size: NA
D gene: TRBD2
V gene: TRBV14
J gene: TRBJ2-7
CDR3 DNA: TGTGCCAGCAGCTCTTTAAAGGTCGGGACTAGTAGTGGCGAGCAGTACTTC
CDR3 protein: CASSSLKVGTSSGEQYF

clone size: few
D gene: TRBD2
V gene: TRBV9
J gene: TRBJ2-3
CDR3 DNA: TGTGCCAGCAGCCCAGGTGGGGGAGGGAGCACAGATACGCAGTATTTT
CDR3 protein: CASSPGGGGSTDTQYF